The present T cell receptor beta chain was sequenced within a study of blood T cells in healthy people across ages. J gave up 9 bases and V 5 bases, and 16 bases lay outside the gene matches. This CDR3 region has 15 residues. Germline CDR1 MDHEN, CDR2 SYDVKM. This clonotype was found a few times. Next came a second PCR, run for about 6 to 12 cycles, which used a sample-barcoded 5' primer along with a J-beta primer mix. Every sample gave at least 2.5 million paired-end reads containing CDR3. Using its own MiXCR run on the 5' RACE reads, TCRdb lists one record per CDR3 protein. The table has about a million distinct CDR3 sequences, roughly half seen once.

This receptor was identified in a woman aged 60-75 years in good health. The chain combines TRBV28 with TRBJ2-7; 7 nucleotides agree with TRBD1. Sequencing input: blood. The CDR3 bases are TGTGCCAGCAGTCCCCACCAGACAGGGAAGGAACGGCAGTACTTC. Translation gives CASSPHQTGKERQYF. Full variable domain (rest looked up from reference TRBV28 and TRBJ2-7): DVKVTQSSRYLVKRTGEKVFLECVQDMDHENMFWYRQDPGLGLRLIYFSYDVKMKEKGDIPEGYSVSREKKERFSLILESASTNQTSMYLCASSPHQTGKERQYFGPGTRLTVT.